This T cell receptor beta chain was sequenced for a study of blood T cell repertoires in COVID-19. Study-wide background: Spain, Italy and the United States supplied samples that represented acute and convalescent COVID-19. Sample material is recorded as cDNA or gDNA derived from T cells, B-cell-depleted T cells, or PBMCs.

Deletions cut 0 bases from V and 2 bases from J, with 8 bases between. Germline V CDR1 and CDR2: MNHEY, SVGAGI. The CDR3 length is 14 residues. Methods used by the authors: From reference gene primer amplification, estimates of nucleated cell counts were derived. Profiled with immunoSEQ multiplex PCR; TCRdb holds only in-frame clones, not every one. The V and J calls and clone size come from that table; D and trimming were worked out from the DNA. The table has roughly 24,000 clones, roughly 90% seen once; the top ten hold roughly 30%. This chain links TRBV6-5 with TRBJ2-7; D unclear. This clonotype was obtained from a woman aged 70-85 years with active COVID-19. The material sequenced was peripheral blood. CDR3 in amino acids: CASSYSYSTYEQYF. The CDR3 coding sequence is TGTGCCAGCAGTTACTCCTACAGTACCTACGAGCAGTACTTC.